This T cell receptor (beta chain) was identified during a study of cytomegalovirus exposure and HLA in healthy donors (dated by TCRdb to about 2017). Context from the whole study: According to an earlier analysis of 550 to 750 of the donors, about 179 million T cells yielded roughly 100 million unique TCR beta sequences and less than 300 Gb of sequence data. Along with the approximately 620-subject first cohort, a separate validation cohort of over 90 different subjects was used. All discovery cohort repertoires had been generated using a single sequencing platform. An earlier analysis of some 600 of the donors applied high-throughput TCR beta sequencing to assess whether each TCR beta V gene segment acted as functional or pseudogenic. In the later analysis, no new phenotypic data were used to find candidate immune exposures; instead, reliance was placed on TCR beta sequences and their occurrence across donors. The study was designed to test whether signatures of past pathogen exposure could be identified by cataloging public T cell receptors. The study used immunosequencing to profile the T cell repertoires of approximately 640 subjects and linked those repertoires to cytomegalovirus serostatus. Among some 410 genotyped donors of the cohort, an average of 235,054 unique TCR beta nucleotide sequences were sequenced per donor, approximately 20% of them non-productive. Five DR-DQ haplotypes were treated as single units for association and clustering because of strong linkage in the cohort. A later genetic analysis used genome-wide SNP genotypes for 398 of the 666 donors, treating that subset as a discovery cohort. HLA typing included class I and class II loci at four-digit resolution. Of the 300 to 400 genotyped donors, roughly 85% fell in the genetic ancestry cluster associated with self-reported Caucasian donors. A later analysis re-analyzed previously published TCR beta repertoires from 666 donors and added high-resolution HLA genotyping to study TCR occurrence patterns. Donor age, sex, ethnicity and CMV serostatus were collected together with the repertoire data. Around 320 gigabases of sequencing data and 78 million or so unique TCR sequences were included in an early release covering roughly 700 HLA-typed donors. The number of donors typed differed by locus, with about 629-630 for A, B, C, DRB1 and DQB1, over 500 for DQA1, 600 to 610 for DPA1, and 400 to 490 for DPB1. To predict cytomegalovirus infection status, the study combined high-throughput TCR immunosequencing, statistical association of individual TCRs with disease status, and machine learning. The investigation overall reported the following: CMV serostatus was the only immune exposure information available for the cohort. A total of fewer than 200 TCR beta chains were listed by the study as associated with cytomegalovirus. The sequencing pipeline was judged likely to have produced a cluster of highly shared sequence variants as a technical artifact. A later analysis associated some 17,000 TCR beta sequences with specific HLA alleles at a false discovery rate of 0.05. In a later analysis, HLA-associated TCR beta chains showed more clonal expansion and lower generation probabilities than non-associated chains that were equally common. Because HLA typing was missing for some donors at each locus, association tests included only the typed subset. Because the 87-base-pair reads could not distinguish some IMGT-functional V segments, including TRBV6-2 and TRBV6-3, those segments were excluded. In vitro tests confirmed that a few of the cytomegalovirus-associated TCR beta chains recognize cytomegalovirus antigens. Roughly uniform sequencing depth across donors was assumed in presence/absence analyses, although this assumption may not hold. In an earlier analysis of around 600 of the donors, most TCR beta V segments appeared in productive rearrangements about 87% or about 30% of the time, broadly matching IMGT annotations. This cohort had only TCR beta chains sequenced, and the lack of alpha or paired-chain data limited which features could be detected. According to the authors, the approach could potentially be generalized to other disease states and immunological phenotypes. A later analysis found that most CMV-associated TCR beta chains appeared HLA-restricted, with HLA associations seemingly driven largely by CMV exposure. The earlier analysis of about 600 of the donors excluded seventeen rarely observed V segments, including chromosome 9 orphons, because counts were too low. Most TCR sequences were seen in very few donors, while some public TCRs were found in many individuals. V-gene and J-gene trimming of TCR beta chains was associated with a missense DCLRE1C variant in a later genetic analysis, and the association was replicated in an independent cohort. Cytomegalovirus status was reported to be diagnosed by the classifier with high specificity and sensitivity in both the original and validation cohorts. Correlated functional status among segregating V segments might be attributable to linkage disequilibrium, but an unknown experimental factor could not be ruled out. In a later genetic analysis, fewer N-insertions in productive TCRs were reported among donors in an Asian-associated ancestry cluster than the approximately 710-donor mean. According to a later analysis, TCR association rates differed among HLA loci, with DRB1 alleles showing the most associated TCRs and HLA-C alleles showing the fewest. A later analysis reported that several top co-occurrence clusters appeared linked to parvovirus B19, influenza, CMV and Epstein-Barr virus. A further reported finding was that TCR beta sequences accurately predicted the HLA-A and HLA-B alleles for most subjects in the first cohort. When HLA alleles, especially DR and DQ, strongly co-occurred, TCR associations were difficult to assign to individual alleles.

From the cysteine up to the phenylalanine, the CDR3 has a length of 15 residues. CDR3 DNA is the only sequence kept; it has 45 bases, read in frame from the first base. From a lookup of the germline V gene, CDR1 and CDR2 are SGHDN and FVKESK. V is pruned by 4 bases and J by 4 bases, leaving 7 bases of the junction without a gene match. In total, 500 to 700 healthy bone marrow donors made up the cohort. At the time of sampling, every cohort member was nominally healthy, though immune exposures that went unrecorded were likely present. The donor tested CMV seropositive and was one of the 289 seropositive cohort members. A peripheral blood sample was provided by each donor, and peripheral blood mononuclear cells were used for TCR beta sequencing. The Qiagen DNeasy Blood Extraction Kit was used to extract genomic DNA from the blood cell samples. Of note for this clone: Its antigen remains unidentified. There are no base qualities to consult, and no much larger clone falls within one base.

Receptor libraries were prepared by the immunoSEQ multiplex PCR assay. For the multiplex PCR, a mixture combining 60 forward primers for TCR Vbeta segments and 13 reverse primers for TCR Jbeta segments was used. Amplification of the CDR3 region of rearranged TCR beta genes was performed with a multiplex PCR assay on genomic DNA. The amplified TCR beta libraries were sequenced on the Illumina HiSeq System as 87-base-pair reads. The authors' pipeline ran thus. Across the 670 or so repertoires, a later analysis counted tens of millions of unique TCR beta chains, 9.5 million to 12 million of which were shared by at least two donors. A nearest-neighbor algorithm error-corrected the raw reads and collapsed the reads into unique sequences, merging closely related sequences to remove PCR and sequencing errors. Alignment of CDR3 sequences to IMGT reference sequences was used to assign V, D and J gene segments. For a sequence to be retained, a match of at least six nucleotides to both a V gene segment and a J gene segment was required. Rearrangements were called productive when the CDR3 lacked stop codons and stayed in frame with V and J; all others were non-productive. CDR3 was defined according to IMGT convention as the region running from the second conserved V-encoded cysteine to the conserved J-encoded phenylalanine. The earlier analysis of 500 to 650 of the donors excluded any sequence lacking an unambiguous match to a single V gene segment. In an earlier analysis of 587 of the donors, V segments were called functional above 56.7% productive rearrangements and were called segregating when the between-donor standard deviation exceeded 5%. A statistical classification framework was built to diagnose cytomegalovirus status from the catalog of TCR beta chain sequences. V and J gene assignment, in a later analysis, came from comparing TCR nucleotide sequences with IMGT/GENE-DB human TR gene sequences. In a later analysis, CDR3 sequences and most-parsimonious VDJ recombination scenarios were assigned using the TCRdist pipeline. In a later analysis, each TCR beta chain was defined by its CDR3 amino acid sequence together with its V-gene family, and reads without a unique V-gene family were excluded. As a way to deal with suspected cross-contamination and a sequencing artifact, a later analysis dropped nearly 600 nucleotide sequences that were highly shared and had low generation probability. A later analysis calculated a clonal expansion index for each public chain from normalized within-repertoire ranks of inferred template counts. A later analysis computed generation probabilities with a VDJ recombination model fitted to out-of-frame rearrangements, and checked the results against IGoR. In a later analysis, hypergeometric tests were used to score TCR-TCR, TCR-HLA and TCR-CMV co-occurrence, with a repertoire-size bias correction applied to TCR pairs. False discovery rates were estimated in a later analysis by permuting HLA or CMV assignments 20 times. In a later analysis, co-occurring TCRs were grouped with DBSCAN, and TCRdist sequence similarity was added when clustering was performed within HLA-allele-positive subsets. For co-occurrence clustering, repertoires with fewer than 30,000 or more than 120,000 public chains were excluded, along with 4 to 6 repertoires with anomalous nucleotide sharing. This immuneACCESS table, as held by TCRdb, lists in-frame sequences with V and J called but not all clones. Of the missing ones, under half trace to an unresolved V gene in checked studies; the others have no known cause. V, J and clone size were drawn from that table, and D and trimming were deduced from the DNA. Counted in this sample were about 120,000 clones; around 60% of them appeared once. Together, the top ten hold about 9.1% of the sample.

Input material: PBMCs. This receptor was taken from a man between 40 and 49 years old in good health and CMV-seropositive. Recombination joined TRBV14 with TRBJ2-3, with 8 central nucleotides matching TRBD2. The sequenced DNA is TGTGCCAGCAGCCCCGGACTAGCAGCGTCAGATACGCAGTATTTT. It translates to CASSPGLAASDTQYF.